This T cell receptor beta chain was sequenced for a study of T cell changes during pregnancy in multiple sclerosis. Germline values: CDR1 MNHNS, CDR2 SASEGT. This CDR3 comprises 17 residues. V trimming: 3 bases; J trimming: 5 bases; junction bases outside the gene matches: 11. Here immunoSEQ multiplex PCR was the method, and the copy in TCRdb shows in-frame clones only, minus some. The sample holds some 70,000 clones, roughly 92% seen once. The origin of this receptor is a female donor in good health, enrolled as a control in a pregnancy study. This specimen was CD8+ T cells from peripheral blood mononuclear cells, taken in the third trimester of pregnancy. The V and J genes are TRBV6-1 and TRBJ1-4; 8 bases are a match to TRBD1. The CDR3 spells CASSDLVGQGLNEKLFF. The CDR3 nucleotides are TGTGCCAGCAGTGATCTGGTAGGACAGGGCCTAAATGAAAAACTGTTTTTT.